The 25 T cell receptor beta chains listed next were all sequenced from one sample in a study of T cells expressing NK-cell markers. TCRdb reanalyzed the 5' RACE reads and collapses them to one entry per CDR3 protein, without DNA. With approximately 170,000 distinct CDR3 sequences in the sample, the ten largest clones hold around 20%. The source material was blood T cells: a sorted CD56 or NKG2C T cell subset, CD4+ or CD8+ T cells, or bulk PBMC T cells (not recorded which). Receptors originate from a man aged 18-75 years in good health.

V usage is TRBV11-1 and J usage is TRBJ2-5; TCRdb's D call of TRBD1 is untestable without DNA. Germline CDR1 is SGHAT and CDR2 is FQDESV (reference sequence). The CDR3 is 15 residues long. The chain's CDR3 is CASRPRGWGQETQYF.

This rearrangement joins TRBV10-1 to TRBJ2-2. This CDR3 has 14 residues. Germline V CDR1 and CDR2: WNHNN, SYGVQD (reference sequence). CDR3 sequence reads: CASTRTFNTGELFF.

The chain is built from TRBV11-2 and TRBJ2-5; the D gene TCRdb calls, TRBD1, cannot be checked with no DNA. The CDR3 length is 14 residues. The germline gives CDR1 SGHAT, CDR2 FQNNGV. CDR3 region: CASVSSGGQETQYF.

The genes are TRBV3-1 and TRBJ2-5; the D call of TRBD1 rests on TCRdb alone, since no DNA is present to check it. The CDR3 totals 15 residues. The V gene's germline CDR1 is LGHDT and CDR2 YNNKEL (reference sequence). CDR3 in amino acids: CASSRSGTGQETQYF.

The gene calls are TRBV6-5 and TRBJ2-2; the TRBD1 assignment by TCRdb is unverifiable without DNA. The CDR3 consists of 16 residues. CDR1 is MNHEY, CDR2 SVGAGI, per germline. This chain's CDR3 is CASTIGATTNTGELFF.

The V and J genes are TRBV6-1 and TRBJ2-5; TCRdb calls TRBD1, which cannot be checked without DNA. The CDR3 consists of 17 residues. CDR1 and CDR2 (germline): MNHNS, SASEGT. The CDR3 loop is CASSLISGGGDQETQYF.

Here the CDR3 reads CASSPDRPNYGYTF. This chain links TRBV12-3 or TRBV12-4 with TRBJ1-2; no DNA is available, so the TRBD1 call from TCRdb remains unchecked. The CDR3 length is 14 residues.

This sequence joins TRBV27 and TRBJ1-6; no DNA is available, so the TRBD1 call from TCRdb remains unchecked. CDR3 length equals 15 residues. The V gene's germline CDR1 is MNHEY and CDR2 SMNVEV (reference sequence). CDR3 sequence: CASSLSRDGNSPLHF.

This rearrangement joins TRBV7-6 to TRBJ2-2. This CDR3 comprises 12 residues. Germline-derived CDR1 and CDR2 are SGHVS and FNYEAQ. The CDR3: CASRHDTGELFF.

J is TRBJ2-1 and V is TRBV2; absent DNA, TCRdb's TRBD1 call cannot be checked. The CDR3 covers 16 residues. Germline V gene sequence: CDR1 SNHLY, CDR2 FYNNEI. The CDR3 sequence: CASRFGDRPPYNEQFF.

The CDR3 sequence is CASSYVGRGGVLSTDTQYF. The chain joins TRBV6-5 to TRBJ2-3; TCRdb's assignment of TRBD2 cannot be checked, as there is no DNA. CDR1 and CDR2 from the germline V gene are MNHEY and SVGAGI. The CDR3 sequence is 19 residues long.

J is TRBJ2-3 and V is TRBV25-1; as DNA is missing, the TRBD2 call by TCRdb cannot be tested. The germline gives CDR1 MGHDK, CDR2 SYGVNS. This CDR3 comprises 17 residues. CDR3 amino acids: CASSDILAGAFTDTQYF.

The V call is TRBV12-3 or TRBV12-4, the J call TRBJ2-3; TCRdb proposes TRBD1, but this gene call is untestable without DNA. The CDR3 length is 13 residues. CDR3 sequence reads: CASAWAGTDTQYF.

V and J are TRBV6-1 and TRBJ2-7. Germline CDR1 is MNHNS and CDR2 is SASEGT. This CDR3 has 16 amino acids. CDR3 in amino acids: CASTLDALGSSYEQYF.

The rearrangement joins TRBV7-8 to TRBJ2-7; the D call of TRBD1 rests on TCRdb alone, since no DNA is present to check it. CDR1 is SGHVS, CDR2 FQNEAQ, per germline. The CDR3 is 17 amino acids. The CDR3 protein is CASSLVPPGRPTYEQYF. The entire variable domain, with the rest obtained from reference TRBV7-8 and TRBJ2-7, is as follows: GAGVSQSPRYKVAKRGQDVALRCDPISGHVSLFWYQQALGQGPEFLTYFQNEAQLDKSGLPSDRFFAERPEGSVSTLKIQRTQQEDSAVYLCASSLVPPGRPTYEQYFGPGTRLTVT.

This chain joins TRBV3-1 and TRBJ1-1; lacking DNA, the TRBD1 call made by TCRdb goes unchecked. CDR3 size: 16 residues. Germline CDR1 is LGHDT and CDR2 is YNNKEL (reference sequence). The CDR3 sequence: CASSHDYREDRSEAFF.

The chain couples TRBV3-1 to TRBJ1-1. CDR3 length equals 16 residues. Germline V gene data show CDR1 as LGHDT and CDR2 as YNNKEL (reference sequence). The CDR3 is CASTKTVPGANTEAFF.

The chain combines TRBV20-1 with TRBJ2-7; TCRdb outputs TRBD2, but without DNA this stays unchecked. The CDR3 covers 14 residues. Germline assignment: CDR1 DFQATT and CDR2 SNEGSKA (reference sequence). The CDR3 reads CSASFRGGDYEQYF.

The chain recombines TRBV2 with TRBJ2-2; TCRdb selects TRBD2, and the lack of DNA leaves this call unchecked. Germline CDR1 is SNHLY and CDR2 is FYNNEI. The CDR3 totals 15 residues. CDR3 sequence: CASTGGRTNTGELFF.

The gene calls are TRBV7-8 and TRBJ2-7; the TCRdb D gene call, TRBD2, has no DNA to confirm it. The CDR3 length is 15 residues. The germline CDR1 and CDR2 sequences are SGHVS and FQNEAQ. CDR3 region: CASRLARGPAYEQYF. Looking up the rest from reference TRBV7-8 and TRBJ2-7 gives the full variable domain: GAGVSQSPRYKVAKRGQDVALRCDPISGHVSLFWYQQALGQGPEFLTYFQNEAQLDKSGLPSDRFFAERPEGSVSTLKIQRTQQEDSAVYLCASRLARGPAYEQYFGPGTRLTVT.

This chain uses TRBV20-1 with TRBJ2-3; without DNA, the TCRdb call of TRBD2 cannot be checked. Germline CDR1 reads DFQATT; CDR2 reads SNEGSKA (reference sequence). This CDR3 comprises 15 residues. The CDR3 region is CSASGLAGVADTQYF.

The chain uses TRBV20-1 and TRBJ2-7; TCRdb's assignment of TRBD1 cannot be checked, as there is no DNA. The germline gives CDR1 DFQATT, CDR2 SNEGSKA (reference sequence). The CDR3 length is 12 residues. The CDR3 protein is CSAKDRAGEQYF.

The rearrangement links TRBV3-1 to TRBJ2-5; TCRdb outputs TRBD1, but without DNA this stays unchecked. CDR3 length: 14 residues. Germline V gene data show CDR1 as LGHDT and CDR2 as YNNKEL (reference sequence). The CDR3 loop reads CASSPRGDVETQYF.

V and J are TRBV9 and TRBJ1-2; the D gene TCRdb calls, TRBD1, cannot be checked with no DNA. CDR3 length: 16 residues. Germline V gene data show CDR1 as SGDLS and CDR2 as YYNGEE. This chain's CDR3 is CASSVKESGANYGYTF. The entire variable domain, with the rest obtained from reference TRBV9 and TRBJ1-2, is as follows: DSGVTQTPKHLITATGQRVTLRCSPRSGDLSVYWYQQSLDQGLQFLIQYYNGEERAKGNILERFSAQQFPDLHSELNLSSLELGDSALYFCASSVKESGANYGYTFGSGTRLTVV.

This sequence joins TRBV12-3 or TRBV12-4 and TRBJ2-7. The length of the CDR3 is 14 residues. CDR3 sequence: CASSFGLSSYEQYF.